One and the same sample provided the 26 T cell receptor beta chains below, sequenced in a study of cytomegalovirus exposure and HLA in healthy donors (dated by TCRdb to about 2017). The protocol used for the library was the immunoSEQ multiplex PCR assay. The multiplex PCR relied on a mix of 60 forward primers for TCR Vbeta segments and 13 reverse primers for TCR Jbeta segments. This immuneACCESS table, as held by TCRdb, lists in-frame sequences with V and J called but not all clones. Of the missing ones, under half trace to an unresolved V gene in checked studies; the others have no known cause. Here the sample has tens of thousands of clones; roughly 76% occur a single time. Clones ranked in the top ten supply over 10% of the sample. Sequencing used PBMCs. These receptors were collected from a male donor in good health and CMV-seropositive.

The chain employs TRBV5-1 and TRBJ2-2; 9 positions match TRBD2. Germline values: CDR1 SGHRS, CDR2 YFSETQ. The junction had 2 bases not matched to a gene; V was cut back by 2 bases and J by 0 bases. This CDR3 region has 16 residues. For the CDR3, the DNA is TGCGCCAGCAGCTTAGGACTAGCGACGAACACCGGGGAGCTGTTTTTT. It yields the protein CASSLGLATNTGELFF.

The chain couples TRBV5-6 to TRBJ1-1; D is perhaps TRBD1 (6 bases). Germline V gives CDR1 SGHDT, CDR2 YYEEEE. The V end lost 4 bases, the J end lost 0 bases, and 10 bases lay between the germline ends. The CDR3 totals 14 residues. The CDR3 sequence: CASSLGQMNTEAFF. The CDR3 DNA is TGTGCCAGCAGCCTGGGACAAATGAACACTGAAGCTTTCTTT.

The J gene is TRBJ2-1, the V gene TRBV27, with TRBD2 identical over 12 bases. Trimming cost V 6 bases and J 4 bases; bases outside gene matches: 4. The CDR3 runs to 15 residues. CDR1 and CDR2 (germline): MNHEY, SMNVEV (reference sequence). The DNA for the CDR3 is TGTGCCAGCAGCCTAGCGGGGGGGCGATACAATGAGCAGTTCTTC. This sequence encodes CASSLAGGRYNEQFF.

The chain uses TRBV5-6 and TRBJ2-7; the D is unclear. CDR1 is SGHDT, CDR2 YYEEEE, per germline. The CDR3 consists of 13 residues. Trimming shortened V by 4 bases and J by 1 base, and 9 bases separated the two germline ends. The CDR3 here is CASSLLGSYEQYF. CDR3 sequence (DNA): TGTGCCAGCAGCCTCCTCGGGTCCTACGAGCAGTACTTC.

This rearrangement joins TRBV27 to TRBJ2-5; D might be TRBD2 (6 bases). Trimming stripped 4 bases from V and 4 bases from J, with 13 bases between. Germline V lookup: CDR1 MNHEY, CDR2 SMNVEV (reference sequence). This CDR3 has 14 amino acids. CDR3 in amino acids: CASSSRRDLETQYF. The CDR3 DNA reads as TGTGCCAGCAGTTCGCGGCGGGACTTAGAGACCCAGTACTTC.

There are a few counts of this clone. The chain joins TRBV11-2 to TRBJ1-1, with a weak D call TRBD1 (5 bases). This CDR3 comprises 15 residues. Per the germline V gene, CDR1 is SGHAT and CDR2 is FQNNGV. Trimming shortened V by 2 bases and J by 2 bases, and 12 bases separated the two germline ends. The CDR3 DNA reads TGTGCCAGCAGCTTACTTACAGGATTAAACACTGAAGCTTTCTTT. This codes for CASSLLTGLNTEAFF.

This chain uses TRBV9 with TRBJ2-3, with 9 bases lining up with TRBD1. The CDR3 covers 15 residues. Germline loops: CDR1 SGDLS, CDR2 YYNGEE. Unmatched junction bases numbered 3, after V lost 3 bases and J lost 1 base. The CDR3, as DNA: TGTGCCAGCAGCGCACAGGGGGCTGGCACAGATACGCAGTATTTT. Amino acid sequence: CASSAQGAGTDTQYF.

The J gene is TRBJ1-1, the V gene TRBV6-6; TRBD1 might be the D (6 bases). Trimming shortened V by 4 bases and J by 1 base, and 10 bases separated the two germline ends. Germline lookup yields CDR1 MNHNY and CDR2 SVGAGI (reference sequence). This CDR3 spans 14 amino acids. As DNA, the CDR3 is TGTGCCAGCAGTTCGCAGGGGAAGAACACTGAAGCTTTCTTT. Its protein product is CASSSQGKNTEAFF.

This chain connects TRBV10-3 to TRBJ1-1; 7 bases are shared with TRBD1. The CDR3 length is 15 residues. CDR1 and CDR2 (germline): ENHRY, SYGVKD. J lost 4 bases, V lost 7 bases, and 12 bases had no gene match. The CDR3 sequence is CAINQGQTLGTEAFF. CDR3 nucleotides: TGTGCCATCAACCAGGGACAGACCCTGGGCACTGAAGCTTTCTTT.

V is TRBV18 and J is TRBJ1-2; 8 positions agree with TRBD1. Germline V gene lookup returns CDR1 KGHSH and CDR2 LQKENI. This CDR3 comprises 17 residues. Unmatched junction bases numbered 11, after V lost 1 base and J lost 4 bases. CDR3 in DNA: TGTGCCAGCTCACCACTCGAGGCCGGGACAGGCACCTATGGCTACACCTTC. It encodes CASSPLEAGTGTYGYTF.

On this clone: At one end, the junction sequence differs from germline, possibly due to a read error. The chain couples TRBV2 to TRBJ2-1; D gene uncertain. CDR1 and CDR2 from the germline V gene are SNHLY and FYNNEI. This CDR3 is built from 11 residues. The CDR3 region has the DNA TGTGCCAGCAATGAATGGGCGGAGCAGTTCTTC. It codes for CASNEWAEQFF.

The chain links TRBV28 to TRBJ2-7; 12 nucleotides align to TRBD2. This CDR3 has 15 amino acids. Trimming at V came to 3 bases and at J to 3 bases, leaving 3 bases not matched to a gene. From germline, CDR1 is MDHEN and CDR2 SYDVKM. Here the CDR3 DNA reads TGTGCCAGCAGTTTTCTGACTAGCGGGGGCTACGAGCAGTACTTC. This gives the protein CASSFLTSGGYEQYF. The full variable domain, its missing parts supplied by reference TRBV28 and TRBJ2-7, is DVKVTQSSRYLVKRTGEKVFLECVQDMDHENMFWYRQDPGLGLRLIYFSYDVKMKEKGDIPEGYSVSREKKERFSLILESASTNQTSMYLCASSFLTSGGYEQYFGPGTRLTVT.

This chain connects TRBV7-3 to TRBJ2-5; possibly TRBD1 for D (6 bases). The DNA end is a closer match to TRBJ2-7, so the J assignment may be wrong. Germline values: CDR1 SGHTA, CDR2 FQGTGA. The CDR3 covers 14 residues. The CDR3 nucleotides are TGTGCCAGCAGCTTAAAATCAGGGGCCAACGAGCAGTACTTC. Translated: CASSLKSGANEQYF.

The CDR3 here is CASSLGQGPETQYF. In DNA form, the CDR3 reads TGTGCCAGTAGCCTTGGACAGGGACCAGAGACCCAGTACTTC. J is TRBJ2-5 and V is TRBV19; TRBD1 matches at 8 bases. Unmatched junction bases numbered 7, after V lost 6 bases and J lost 4 bases. This CDR3 is 14 amino acids long. CDR1 is LNHDA, CDR2 SQIVND, per germline (reference sequence). The whole variable domain, filled in from reference TRBV19 and TRBJ2-5, reads DGGITQSPKYLFRKEGQNVTLSCEQNLNHDAMYWYRQDPGQGLRLIYYSQIVNDFQKGDIAEGYSVSREKKESFPLTVTSAQKNPTAFYLCASSLGQGPETQYFGPGTRLLVL.

This chain uses TRBV9 with TRBJ2-2; D is possibly TRBD2 (6 bases). The CDR3 loop spans 19 amino acids. Per germline, CDR1 SGDLS and CDR2 YYNGEE. Trimming cost V 4 bases and J 7 bases, with 29 bases left between them. CDR3 DNA: TGTGCCAGCAGCCCCTCGGTCGGGCTAGCGAGGGGCAAGGTCGGGGAGCTGTTTTTT. Its translation: CASSPSVGLARGKVGELFF.

The chain combines TRBV6-1 with TRBJ1-1; tentatively, D is TRBD1 (5 bases). Germline V gene data show CDR1 as MNHNS and CDR2 as SASEGT. With 4 bases removed from V and 2 bases from J, the gap between germline ends came to 20 bases. The CDR3 spans 17 residues. CDR3 in amino acids: CASSGQGLGHGNTEAFF. Written as DNA, the CDR3 is TGTGCCAGCAGTGGCCAAGGGCTCGGACACGGTAACACTGAAGCTTTCTTT.

The rearrangement joins TRBV2 to TRBJ1-1; D might be TRBD1 (6 bases). Germline V gives CDR1 SNHLY, CDR2 FYNNEI. Deletions cut 6 bases from V and 7 bases from J, with 15 bases between. The length of the CDR3 is 13 residues. DNA for the CDR3: TGTGCCAGCAGGACAGCAGGGGTAGTTGAAGCTTTCTTT. It translates to CASRTAGVVEAFF. The full variable domain, in which reference TRBV2 and TRBJ1-1 provide the parts outside the CDR3, is EPEVTQTPSHQVTQMGQEVILRCVPISNHLYFYWYRQILGQKVEFLVSFYNNEISEKSEIFDDQFSVERPDGSNFTLKIRSTKLEDSAMYFCASRTAGVVEAFFGQGTRLTVV.

V is TRBV21-1 and J is TRBJ2-7; the table calls TRBD2, which could not be checked here. TRBV21-1 is designated a pseudogene. This CDR3 is 15 amino acids long. The CDR3 protein is CASSKGGGAGYEQYF. Written as DNA, the CDR3 is TGTGCCAGCAGCAAGGGCGGGGGGGCGGGGTACGAGCAGTACTTC.

The genes are TRBV19 and TRBJ1-1; 8 bases fit TRBD1. The V gene's germline CDR1 is LNHDA and CDR2 SQIVND (reference sequence). V was pared by 5 bases and J by 3 bases, with 8 bases of the junction left unmatched. This CDR3 is built from 15 residues. CDR3 protein: CASSQGARLYTEAFF. CDR3 sequence (DNA): TGTGCCAGTAGTCAGGGGGCGAGGCTGTACACTGAAGCTTTCTTT.

The gene calls are TRBV27 and TRBJ2-1, with 16 bases aligning to TRBD2. Germline V gene lookup returns CDR1 MNHEY and CDR2 SMNVEV (reference sequence). The CDR3 covers 17 residues. Trimming removed 3 bases from V and 9 bases from J; junction bases left unmatched: 8. CDR3 DNA sequence: TGTGCCAGCAGTTTTGGGACTAGCGGGAGGGATCGGGGTGAGCAGTTCTTC. This encodes CASSFGTSGRDRGEQFF.

The chain is built from TRBV29-1 and TRBJ1-4; D gene unclear. Germline lookup yields CDR1 SQVTM and CDR2 ANQGSEA. Trimming stripped 6 bases from V and 7 bases from J, with 18 bases between. The CDR3 sequence is 14 residues long. The CDR3 protein is CSVGPGLASEKLFF. The DNA of the CDR3 is TGCAGCGTAGGACCGGGGTTGGCGAGTGAAAAACTGTTTTTT.

The gene calls are TRBV5-1 and TRBJ2-3, with 9 bases lining up with TRBD1. Germline V CDR1 and CDR2: SGHRS, YFSETQ. CDR3 length equals 15 residues. V dropped 2 bases and J dropped 0; count of bases not matched to a gene: 1. The CDR3 region is CASSFGTGSTDTQYF. The CDR3 DNA reads TGCGCCAGCAGCTTCGGGACAGGGAGCACAGATACGCAGTATTTT.

The CDR3 loop reads CASSFSLRSPTTEQYF. The CDR3 DNA sequence: TGTGCCAGCAGTTTCTCCCTCCGGAGTCCGACCACCGAGCAGTACTTC. This chain connects TRBV28 to TRBJ2-7; D is unclear. The CDR3 consists of 16 residues. Per the germline V gene, CDR1 is MDHEN and CDR2 is SYDVKM. Trimming removed 3 bases from V and 6 bases from J, with 21 bases in between.

This rearrangement joins TRBV18 to TRBJ2-7; TRBD2 matches at 11 bases. This CDR3 is built from 14 residues. Germline trimming cut 6 bases from V and 1 base from J; bases unmatched to any gene: 2. CDR1 is KGHSH and CDR2 is LQKENI in the germline V gene. The CDR3 DNA reads TGTGCCAGCTCTACTAGCGGGGGTTCCTACGAGCAGTACTTC. Residues: CASSTSGGSYEQYF.

This chain joins TRBV5-6 and TRBJ1-4; perhaps TRBD1 as D (6 bases). This CDR3 spans 14 amino acids. Germline assignment: CDR1 SGHDT and CDR2 YYEEEE. V lost 2 bases and J 8 bases, leaving 13 bases between the germline ends. CDR3 residues: CASSLQQGLEKLFF. The DNA for the CDR3 is TGTGCCAGCAGCTTACAACAGGGTCTCGAAAAACTGTTTTTT.

The J gene is TRBJ2-7, the V gene TRBV2; 7 bases are a match to TRBD1. The CDR3 is 19 residues long. J lost 3 bases, V lost 1 base, and 18 bases had no gene match. The V gene's germline CDR1 is SNHLY and CDR2 FYNNEI. DNA of the CDR3: TGTGCCAGCAGTGAAGTTGGGACAGCAGTAGTTCCAATAAACTACGAGCAGTACTTC. Its protein is CASSEVGTAVVPINYEQYF.